This T cell receptor beta chain was observed in a study of T cells in Graves' hyperthyroidism and ophthalmopathy. The table lists this clonotype with many counts. The investigators amplified TCR beta CDR3 regions from RNA transcripts. TCR CDR3 underwent first-round RT-PCR with the HTBI primer set. TCRdb recomputed calls from the multiplex PCR reads with MiXCR, one row per CDR3 protein. The table shows about 620,000 distinct CDR3 sequences, with about 16% occurring only once. Deletions cut 5 bases from V and 6 bases from J, with 14 bases between. Germline V gives CDR1 SEHNR, CDR2 FQNEAQ (reference sequence). The CDR3 has 13 amino acids.

The specimen was blood. This receptor was taken from a woman aged 25 to 45 with Graves' hyperthyroidism. The chain combines TRBV7-9 with TRBJ2-7; tentative D call: TRBD2 (6 bases). The DNA for the CDR3 is TGTGCCAGCAGCCCGGGACTGAGCCCCGAGCAGTACTTC. As protein: CASSPGLSPEQYF.